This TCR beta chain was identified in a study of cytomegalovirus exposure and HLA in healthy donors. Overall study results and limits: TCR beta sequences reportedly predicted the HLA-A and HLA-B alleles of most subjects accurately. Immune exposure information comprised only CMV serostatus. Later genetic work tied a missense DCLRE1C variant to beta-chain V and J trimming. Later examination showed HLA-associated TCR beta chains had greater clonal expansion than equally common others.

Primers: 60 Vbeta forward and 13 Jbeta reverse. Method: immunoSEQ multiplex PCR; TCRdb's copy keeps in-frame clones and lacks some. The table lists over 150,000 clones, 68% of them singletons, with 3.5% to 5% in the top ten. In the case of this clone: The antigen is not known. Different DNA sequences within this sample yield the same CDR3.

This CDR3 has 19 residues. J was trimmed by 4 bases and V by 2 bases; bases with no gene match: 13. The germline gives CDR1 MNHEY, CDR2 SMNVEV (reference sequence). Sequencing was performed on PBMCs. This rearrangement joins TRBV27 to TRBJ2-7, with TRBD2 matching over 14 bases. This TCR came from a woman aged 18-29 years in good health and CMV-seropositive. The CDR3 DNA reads TGTGCCAGCAGTTTAGCCCCGCCCGGGACTAGCGGGAGTCTATACGAGCAGTACTTC. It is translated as CASSLAPPGTSGSLYEQYF.